This T cell receptor beta chain was observed in a study of sequential checkpoint blockade in melanoma. Looking at the study overall: Randomization was 1:1 between first-line nivolumab→ipilimumab and ipilimumab→nivolumab. Both treatment sequences were followed by maintenance nivolumab.

Sequencing was performed with immunoSEQ multiplex PCR; in TCRdb, only in-frame clones are kept and a portion is missing. This sample carries approximately 40,000 clones, about nine tenths of them seen once, and the ten largest clones take 12%. Treatment noted: randomized to nivolumab then ipilimumab (arm A) or the reverse (arm B). From thawed PBMCs, live CD3+CD8+ cells negative for CD19 and CD56 were sorted. The CDR3 sequence is 16 residues long. CDR1 is SGHTA, CDR2 FQGNSA, per germline. Trimming cost V 4 bases and J 2 bases; bases outside gene matches: 3. The TCR sequence derives from a human donor with melanoma. V and J are TRBV7-2 and TRBJ2-3, with 13 positions matching TRBD2. The specimen was CD8+ T cells sorted from blood (inferred from file names), collected from a patient given nivolumab and ipilimumab in sequence. CDR3 nucleotide sequence: TGTGCCAGCAGCTCCGGGACTAGCGGGATCACAGATACGCAGTATTTT. It encodes CASSSGTSGITDTQYF. The full variable domain, in which reference TRBV7-2 and TRBJ2-3 provide the parts outside the CDR3, is GAGVSQSPSNKVTEKGKDVELRCDPISGHTALYWYRQSLGQGLEFLIYFQGNSAPDKSGLPSDRFSAERTGGSVSTLTIQRTQQEDSAVYLCASSSGTSGITDTQYFGPGTRLTVL.